This TCR beta chain originates from a study of spatial heterogeneity in lung cancer. Study-level information: Strongly correlated with TCR transcript counts in tumor regions was a T cell module score, which was a transcriptional module score calculated from matched bulk RNA-seq. Across the raw uncorrected reads, a unique TCR and UMI combination was observed, on average, more than ten times. Study results and caveats: The study found that expanded intratumoral alpha and beta TCR counts tracked tumor mutation counts. Regional and ubiquitous nonsynonymous mutations were tracked by counts of regional and ubiquitous expanded TCRs, respectively.

This clonotype is deemed medium-sized (0.01 to 0.1%). Its target is unknown. Germline CDR1 and CDR2: SEHNR and FQNEAQ (reference sequence). V lost 1 base to trimming and J lost 0 bases, with 7 bases between them. This CDR3 region has 16 residues. As for time point: sample taken at primary tumor resection. TCRs were sequenced from unsorted whole RNA of tumor, nontumor lung or PBMC. TCRdb independently ran MiXCR on the 5' RACE reads; one entry per CDR3 protein. The table includes 5,500 to 7,500 distinct CDR3 sequences, around 12% detected once. This receptor was taken from a male donor with early-stage non-small cell lung cancer. V gene TRBV7-9 combines with J gene TRBJ1-6; D remains unclear. This material consisted of lung tumor tissue, taken at surgery. CDR3 sequence reads: CASSLDGSSYNSPLHF. CDR3 DNA sequence: TGTGCCAGCAGCTTAGACGGAAGCTCCTATAATTCACCCCTCCACTTT.